This T cell receptor (beta chain) was identified in a study of blood T cell repertoires in COVID-19. Study-wide background: The origin of the acute and convalescent COVID-19 samples was the United States, Italy and Spain. In each case, the material was cDNA or gDNA derived from T cells, B-cell-depleted T cells, or PBMCs.

Between the trimmed V and J ends, which lost 0 bases and 4 bases, there was a span of 19 bases. Germline lookup yields CDR1 LGHNA and CDR2 YNFKEQ. The length of the CDR3 is 18 residues. As processed by the authors: By means of reference gene primer amplification, nucleated cell counts were estimated. TCRdb's table, derived via immunoSEQ multiplex PCR, lists solely in-frame clones and lacks some. From that table come the V and J calls and clone size; the DNA was used to work out D and trimming. The sample gives 230,000 or so clones, over 75% of which show up once; approximately 5.3% is in the top ten.

Material for sequencing was peripheral blood. This TCR came from a human donor in a cohort sampled during active COVID-19. The chain carries TRBV4-2 and TRBJ2-1; D might be TRBD2 (6 bases). In DNA, the CDR3 is TGTGCCAGCAGCCAAGATACGAGCGGGCAGGCACCTTACAATGAGCAGTTCTTC. It yields the protein CASSQDTSGQAPYNEQFF.